Each of the 23 T cell receptor beta chains below was sequenced from the same sample in a study of post-analysis software for immune sequencing data. Study-level findings and limits: The study found TRBV5-6, TRBV5-1 and TRBV20-1 among 4 or 5 TRBV segments more frequent in patients than controls.

Antigens for these TCRs are unknown. Built from TCR beta cDNA, the libraries had unique molecular identifiers in them. One entry per CDR3 protein, called by TCRdb with MiXCR from the PCR reads. The sample includes roughly 620,000 distinct CDR3 sequences, 44% of them seen just once. The sample consisted of blood. All receptors come from a girl aged 5 to 17 with multiple sclerosis.

The chain uses TRBV20-1 and TRBJ2-4; D is perhaps TRBD2 (6 bases). The last part of the DNA fits TRBJ2-7 better; the J call may be wrong. In germline, CDR1 is DFQATT, CDR2 SNEGSKA (reference sequence). The CDR3 is 13 residues long. The CDR3, as DNA: TGCAGTGCTGGAGCGGGTGACTTCTACGAGCAGTACTTC. Protein sequence: CSAGAGDFYEQYF.

This clonotype has more than one count but fewer than ten. The V and J genes are TRBV4-2 and TRBJ1-4, with D hard to call. The CDR3 sequence is 15 residues long. Per the germline V gene, CDR1 is LGHNA and CDR2 is YNFKEQ. V lost 0 bases to trimming and J lost 4 bases, with 9 bases between them. The CDR3 region has the DNA TGTGCCAGCAGCCAAGATAATGGAGTTAATGAAAAACTGTTTTTT. Its protein product is CASSQDNGVNEKLFF.

V is TRBV7-8 and J is TRBJ2-7; tentatively, D is TRBD1 (6 bases). The CDR3 consists of 15 residues. From germline, CDR1 is SGHVS and CDR2 FQNEAQ. Trimming left V 1 base short and J 4 bases short, with 14 bases between. The CDR3 DNA sequence: TGTGCCAGCAGCTTAGGACAGGCCCAGGGGTACGAGCAGTACTTC. Translating it yields CASSLGQAQGYEQYF. Looking up the rest from reference TRBV7-8 and TRBJ2-7 gives the full variable domain: GAGVSQSPRYKVAKRGQDVALRCDPISGHVSLFWYQQALGQGPEFLTYFQNEAQLDKSGLPSDRFFAERPEGSVSTLKIQRTQQEDSAVYLCASSLGQAQGYEQYFGPGTRLTVT.

The V gene is TRBV2, the J gene TRBJ2-1, with TRBD2 matching over 16 bases. Germline V gene sequence: CDR1 SNHLY, CDR2 FYNNEI. This CDR3 is built from 14 residues. The V gene end was trimmed by 6 bases and the J gene end by 14 bases; junction bases not matched to a gene: 7. For the CDR3, the DNA is TGTGCCAGCAGCGCGGGACTAGCGGGGGGGCCAGAGTTCTTC. This sequence encodes CASSAGLAGGPEFF.

This clonotype was recorded once. V gene TRBV29-1 combines with J gene TRBJ2-2; 10 bases align to TRBD1. CDR1 SQVTM and CDR2 ANQGSEA come from the germline V gene. This CDR3 region has 14 residues. The ends lost 5 bases at V and 5 bases at J; junction bases unmatched: 5. The CDR3 loop reads CSVRQGAYTGELFF. CDR3 nucleotide sequence: TGCAGCGTTCGACAGGGGGCTTATACCGGGGAGCTGTTTTTT.

The chain employs TRBV6-6 and TRBJ2-6; 7 bases line up with TRBD1. The V gene's germline CDR1 is MNHNY and CDR2 SVGAGI (reference sequence). J lost 2 bases, V lost 5 bases, and 3 bases had no gene match. The CDR3 extends over 15 amino acids. The CDR3 DNA sequence: TGTGCCAGCAGTACGACAGGGACTGGGGCCAACGTCCTGACTTTC. Translation gives CASSTTGTGANVLTF.

The CDR3, as DNA: TGCAGTGCCTACCCCCGGGGAGGGACCCACCTCGAGCAGTACTTC. Translated, it gives CSAYPRGGTHLEQYF. The J gene is TRBJ2-7, the V gene TRBV20-1; 7 bases match TRBD2. The V gene end was trimmed by 6 bases and the J gene end by 6 bases; junction bases not matched to a gene: 17. This CDR3 is 15 amino acids long. Germline V gives CDR1 DFQATT, CDR2 SNEGSKA (reference sequence).

V is TRBV14 and J is TRBJ2-7; 7 bases fit TRBD1. CDR1 is SGHDN, CDR2 FVKESK, per germline. The CDR3 is 14 residues long. J was trimmed by 1 base and V by 0 bases; bases with no gene match: 0. CDR3 protein: CASSQETGSYEQYF. CDR3 sequence (DNA): TGTGCCAGCAGCCAAGAGACAGGGTCCTACGAGCAGTACTTC.

The chain links TRBV27 to TRBJ2-5; TRBD1 might be the D (7 bases). CDR1 is MNHEY and CDR2 is SMNVEV in the germline V gene (reference sequence). The CDR3 contains 15 residues. Trimming removed 6 bases at V and 5 bases at J, with 19 bases between. The CDR3 reads CASRSLAQGGETQYF. The CDR3 coding sequence is TGTGCCAGCAGGTCCTTGGCCCAGGGGGGCGAGACCCAGTACTTC.

This clonotype came up a few times. The chain has TRBV6-2 or TRBV6-3 and TRBJ1-2; TRBD1 matches at 7 bases. With V trimmed by 8 bases and J by 6 bases, 9 bases remained unmatched. Per the germline V gene, CDR1 is MNHEY and CDR2 is SVGEGT. This CDR3 comprises 13 residues. DNA of the CDR3: TGTGCCAGCTGGAAGGGGGCGCGCAATGGCTACACCTTC. Amino acids: CASWKGARNGYTF.

This chain joins TRBV7-8 and TRBJ2-3, with 11 bases identical to TRBD2. V was pared by 1 base and J by 6 bases, with 6 bases of the junction left unmatched. The CDR3 spans 16 residues. Germline loops: CDR1 SGHVS, CDR2 FQNEAQ. CDR3 DNA sequence: TGTGCCAGCAGCTTAGGACCTAGCGGGAGGTCGGATACGCAGTATTTT. Its protein product is CASSLGPSGRSDTQYF.

This clonotype was observed a few times. The chain combines TRBV29-1 with TRBJ2-7; 7 bases agree with TRBD2. This CDR3 has 16 residues. V was pared by 4 bases and J by 2 bases, with 14 bases of the junction left unmatched. Germline V lookup: CDR1 SQVTM, CDR2 ANQGSEA. The CDR3 nucleotides read TGCAGCGTTGTTGGGAGAGGGAGGGCCGACGCCTACGAGCAGTACTTC. This sequence encodes CSVVGRGRADAYEQYF.

CDR3 protein: CASSLGKLAGANEQFF. The CDR3 coding sequence is TGCGCCAGCAGCTTGGGAAAACTAGCGGGGGCCAATGAGCAGTTCTTC. The chain recombines TRBV5-1 with TRBJ2-1; 11 nucleotides align to TRBD2. Germline CDR1 SGHRS, CDR2 YFSETQ. J lost 6 bases, V lost 0 bases, and 5 bases had no gene match. The length of the CDR3 is 16 residues.

The rearrangement joins TRBV12-3 or TRBV12-4 to TRBJ1-5; 10 bases are a match to TRBD1. The CDR3 loop spans 14 amino acids. V was pared by 5 bases and J by 7 bases, with 5 bases of the junction left unmatched. In nucleotides, the CDR3 is TGTGCCAGCAGTCCGACAGGGGGCTACCAGCCCCAGCATTTT. This gives the protein CASSPTGGYQPQHF.

This clonotype was seen a few times. The rearrangement joins TRBV12-3 or TRBV12-4 to TRBJ2-1, with TRBD1 as a possible D gene (6 bases). Trimming pared 5 bases from V and 0 bases from J, leaving 14 bases between. This CDR3 contains 16 residues. Written as DNA, the CDR3 is TGTGCCAGCAGTCCTCTAGACAGGAGCTCCTACAATGAGCAGTTCTTC. Translation gives CASSPLDRSSYNEQFF.

This clonotype was detected a few times. The chain couples TRBV6-5 to TRBJ1-2; 9 bases are a match to TRBD1. Germline CDR1 is MNHEY and CDR2 is SVGAGI. The V segment lost 2 bases and the J segment 8 bases; nucleotides outside the gene matches: 3. CDR3 length: 13 amino acids. The CDR3 is CASSYGTGKGYTF. The CDR3 DNA reads TGTGCCAGCAGTTACGGGACAGGGAAAGGCTACACCTTC.

A remark on this clonotype: Likely a read error: the CDR3 ends without its conserved phenylalanine or tryptophan. V gene TRBV13 combines with J gene TRBJ2-3, with 7 bases identical to TRBD2. The CDR3 extends over 14 amino acids. V trimming: 5 bases; J trimming: 3 bases; junction bases outside the gene matches: 5. Germline CDR1 reads PRHDT; CDR2 reads FYEKMQ (reference sequence). CDR3 in amino acids: CASSPGRQTDTQYC. Written as DNA, the CDR3 is TGTGCCAGCAGCCCCGGGAGGCAGACAGATACGCAGTATTGT.

This clonotype was seen a few times. V is TRBV12-3 or TRBV12-4 and J is TRBJ2-1; no definite D call. The CDR3 consists of 9 residues. The CDR3 is CAPRDEQFF. CDR3 bases: TGTGCGCCACGGGATGAGCAGTTCTTC.

This chain links TRBV7-9 with TRBJ1-5; weak D call: TRBD1 (5 bases). V lost 1 base and J lost 1, with 8 bases in between. This CDR3 spans 15 amino acids. Per germline, CDR1 SEHNR and CDR2 FQNEAQ (reference sequence). The CDR3 DNA reads as TGTGCCAGCAGCTTAGATACAGGCAGCAATCAGCCCCAGCATTTT. Translated: CASSLDTGSNQPQHF.

The chain employs TRBV24-1 and TRBJ2-1; D gene uncertain. CDR3 length: 11 residues. The V and J ends lost 3 bases and 10 bases respectively, with 6 bases between them. CDR1 is KGHDR and CDR2 is SFDVKD in the germline V gene. CDR3 region: CATSDIVEQFF. CDR3 DNA: TGTGCCACCAGTGATATTGTCGAGCAGTTCTTC.

V gene TRBV7-2 combines with J gene TRBJ2-3, with 10 bases fitting TRBD2. This CDR3 is built from 19 residues. With 1 base clipped from V and 0 bases from J, the junction kept 10 bases outside the gene matches. Germline V gives CDR1 SGHTA, CDR2 FQGNSA. CDR3 DNA: TGTGCCAGCAGCTTAGGGCTAGCGGGGGCCCTACCTAGCACAGATACGCAGTATTTT. This codes for CASSLGLAGALPSTDTQYF.

This clonotype was counted between two and nine times. The V gene is TRBV3-1, the J gene TRBJ2-5; a possible D gene is TRBD1 (5 bases). The CDR3 covers 15 residues. V dropped 0 bases and J dropped 4 bases, with 12 bases sitting between them. CDR1 and CDR2 from the germline V gene are LGHDT and YNNKEL (reference sequence). The CDR3 is CASSQEGARRETQYF. The CDR3 DNA follows: TGTGCCAGCAGCCAAGAAGGGGCTAGGAGAGAGACCCAGTACTTC.

The gene calls are TRBV6-5 and TRBJ2-7, with 11 bases fitting TRBD2. Germline V gene sequence: CDR1 MNHEY, CDR2 SVGAGI. The junction had 6 bases not matched to a gene; V was cut back by 6 bases and J by 2 bases. This CDR3 has 15 residues. CDR3 bases: TGTGCCAGCAGCACGGGACTAGCGGCAACCTACGAGCAGTACTTC. It translates to CASSTGLAATYEQYF.